This TCR beta chain was recovered during a study of blood T cell repertoires in COVID-19. Study background: Spain, Italy and the United States supplied samples that represented acute and convalescent COVID-19. The analysed material was cDNA or gDNA that came from T cells, B-cell-depleted T cells, or PBMCs.

Original processing methods: Nucleated cell counts were estimated from reference gene primer amplification. The repertoire was sequenced with immunoSEQ multiplex PCR; TCRdb's copy has only in-frame clones and lacks some. That table furnishes V, J and clone size, whereas the DNA furnished D and trimming. The sample contains tens of thousands of clones, more than 60% of which appear only once. V was clipped by 2 bases and J by 5 bases; unmatched bases: 14. Germline-derived CDR1 and CDR2 are LGHDT and YNNKEL (reference sequence). The CDR3 is 18 amino acids. This chain connects TRBV3-1 (or the pseudogene TRBV3-2) to TRBJ2-7; 11 nucleotides align to TRBD1. The material sequenced was peripheral blood. The TCR originated in a human donor with active or convalescent COVID-19. The donor label of this sample is uncertain. The CDR3 loop reads CASSQTLTSGTGGNEQYF. DNA of the CDR3: TGTGCCAGCAGCCAAACTTTAACCTCCGGGACAGGGGGAAACGAGCAGTACTTC.